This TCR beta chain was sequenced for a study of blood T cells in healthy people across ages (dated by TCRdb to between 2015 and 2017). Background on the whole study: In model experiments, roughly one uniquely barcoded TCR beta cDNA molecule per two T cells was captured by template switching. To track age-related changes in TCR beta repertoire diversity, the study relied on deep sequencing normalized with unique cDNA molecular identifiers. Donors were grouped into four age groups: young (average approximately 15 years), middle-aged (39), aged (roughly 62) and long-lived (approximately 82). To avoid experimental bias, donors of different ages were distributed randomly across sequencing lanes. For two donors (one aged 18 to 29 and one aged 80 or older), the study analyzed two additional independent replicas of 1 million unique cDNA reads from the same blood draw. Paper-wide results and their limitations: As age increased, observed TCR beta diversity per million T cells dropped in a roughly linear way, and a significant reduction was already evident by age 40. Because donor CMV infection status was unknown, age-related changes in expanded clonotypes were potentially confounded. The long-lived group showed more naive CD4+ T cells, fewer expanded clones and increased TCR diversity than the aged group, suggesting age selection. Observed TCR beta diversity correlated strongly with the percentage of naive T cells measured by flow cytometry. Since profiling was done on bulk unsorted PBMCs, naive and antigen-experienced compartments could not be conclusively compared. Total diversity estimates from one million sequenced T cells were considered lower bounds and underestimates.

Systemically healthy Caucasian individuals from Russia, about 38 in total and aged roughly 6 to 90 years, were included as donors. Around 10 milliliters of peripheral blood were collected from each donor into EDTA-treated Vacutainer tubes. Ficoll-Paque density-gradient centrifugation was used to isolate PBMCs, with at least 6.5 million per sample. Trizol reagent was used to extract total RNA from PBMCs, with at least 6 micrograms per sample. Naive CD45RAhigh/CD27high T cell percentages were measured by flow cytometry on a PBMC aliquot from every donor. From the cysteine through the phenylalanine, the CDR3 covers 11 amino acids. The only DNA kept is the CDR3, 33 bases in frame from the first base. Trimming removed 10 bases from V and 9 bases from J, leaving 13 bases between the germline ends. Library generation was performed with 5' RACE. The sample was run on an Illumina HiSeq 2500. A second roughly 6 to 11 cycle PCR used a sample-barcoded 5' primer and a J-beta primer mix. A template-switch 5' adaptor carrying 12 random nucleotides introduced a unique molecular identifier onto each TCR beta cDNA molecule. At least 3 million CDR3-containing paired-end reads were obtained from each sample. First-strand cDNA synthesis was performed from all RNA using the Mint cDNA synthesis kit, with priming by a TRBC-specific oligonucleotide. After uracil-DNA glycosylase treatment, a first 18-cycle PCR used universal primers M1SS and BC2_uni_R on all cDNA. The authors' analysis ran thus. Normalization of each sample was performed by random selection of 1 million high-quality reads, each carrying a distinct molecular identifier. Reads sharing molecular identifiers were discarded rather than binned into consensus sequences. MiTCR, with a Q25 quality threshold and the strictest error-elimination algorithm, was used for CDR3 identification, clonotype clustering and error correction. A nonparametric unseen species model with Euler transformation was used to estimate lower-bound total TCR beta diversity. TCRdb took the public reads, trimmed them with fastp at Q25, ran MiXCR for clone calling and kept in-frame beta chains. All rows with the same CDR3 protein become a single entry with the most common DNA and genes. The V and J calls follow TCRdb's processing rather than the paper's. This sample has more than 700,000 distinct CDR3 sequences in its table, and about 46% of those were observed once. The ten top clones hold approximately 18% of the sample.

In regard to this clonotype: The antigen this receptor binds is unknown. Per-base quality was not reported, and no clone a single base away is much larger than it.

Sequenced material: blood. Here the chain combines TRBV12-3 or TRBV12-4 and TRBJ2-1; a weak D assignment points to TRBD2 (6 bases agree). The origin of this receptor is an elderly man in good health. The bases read TGTGCCACCGGGATAGCGGCTGAGCAGTTCTTC. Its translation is CATGIAAEQFF.